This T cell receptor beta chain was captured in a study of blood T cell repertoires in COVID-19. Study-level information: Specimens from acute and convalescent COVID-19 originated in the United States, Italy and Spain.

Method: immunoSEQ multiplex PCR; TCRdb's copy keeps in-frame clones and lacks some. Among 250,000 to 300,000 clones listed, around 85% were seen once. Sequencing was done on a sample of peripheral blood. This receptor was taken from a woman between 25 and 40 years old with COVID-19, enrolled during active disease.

Here the CDR3 DNA reads TGCGCCAGCTCCCTCCGTCCAGCGGGAGTCACAGATACGCAGTATTTT. Amino acid sequence: CASSLRPAGVTDTQYF. The chain employs TRBV10-2 and TRBJ2-3; 8 nucleotides align to TRBD2. The germline V gene encodes CDR1 WSHSY and CDR2 SAAADI. The V and J ends lost 8 bases and 2 bases, in that order; junction bases with no gene match: 12. The CDR3 length is 16 residues.